This TCR beta chain emerged from a study of cytomegalovirus exposure and HLA in healthy donors. About the research overall: Around 190 million T cells yielded more than 90 million unique TCR beta sequences, as an earlier analysis found.

Donors likely had unrecorded immune exposures despite being nominally healthy when sampled. Primers included in the PCR were 60 Vbeta and 13 Jbeta primers. Using immunoSEQ multiplex PCR, the repertoire was profiled, and TCRdb retains in-frame clones only, with some absent. The sample gives 150,000 to 200,000 clones, roughly nine tenths of which show up once; 0.9% to 1.2% is in the top ten. Trimming took off 7 bases at V and 5 bases at J, with 16 bases between the two ends. CDR3 size: 14 residues. CDR1 is SNHLY and CDR2 is FYNNEI in the germline V gene. This clonotype was sampled from a boy aged 2 to 10 in good health and CMV-seronegative. Sequencing was performed on PBMCs. This sequence joins TRBV2 and TRBJ2-3, with a tentative D call TRBD2 (5 bases). The CDR3 region is CASKLPTRGDTQYF. CDR3 sequence (DNA): TGTGCCAGCAAACTCCCCACACGGGGAGATACGCAGTATTTT.